Below are 8 T cell receptor beta chains sequenced from a single sample in a study of blood T cell repertoires in COVID-19. Method: immunoSEQ multiplex PCR; TCRdb's copy keeps in-frame clones and lacks some. Among 30,000 to 45,000 clones listed, roughly 80% were seen once. Sequencing was done on a sample of peripheral blood. The receptors stem from an elderly man with active or convalescent COVID-19.

This clone was picked up a small number of times. The chain links TRBV23-1 to TRBJ2-5; TRBD1 matches 9 bases. TRBV23-1 is an open reading frame, and its role is uncertain. This CDR3 region has 14 residues. V lost 3 bases, J lost 4 bases, and 3 bases stayed unmatched. This CDR3 is CASSQADRGETQYF. The CDR3 bases are TGCGCCAGCAGTCAGGCGGACAGGGGAGAGACCCAGTACTTC.

This clone was picked up a small number of times. The V call is TRBV7-9, the J call TRBJ1-5; D gene unclear. The V gene's germline CDR1 is SEHNR and CDR2 FQNEAQ (reference sequence). The CDR3 spans 15 residues. V lost 5 bases to trimming and J lost 6 bases, with 17 bases between them. The CDR3 spells CASSGEDGEGQPQHF. DNA of the CDR3: TGTGCCAGCAGCGGAGAGGACGGGGAAGGTCAGCCCCAGCATTTT.

This chain joins TRBV11-3 and TRBJ1-1; perhaps TRBD1 as D (6 bases). The CDR3 sequence is 13 residues long. Germline assignment: CDR1 SGHNT and CDR2 YENEEA. Trimming stripped 5 bases from V and 0 bases from J, with 7 bases between. CDR3 sequence reads: CASSGQLNTEAFF. For the CDR3, the DNA is TGTGCCAGCAGCGGACAGCTGAACACTGAAGCTTTCTTT. The full variable domain, in which reference TRBV11-3 and TRBJ1-1 provide the parts outside the CDR3, is EAGVVQSPRYKIIEKKQPVAFWCNPISGHNTLYWYLQNLGQGPELLIRYENEEAVDDSQLPKDRFSAERLKGVDSTLKIQPAELGDSAVYLCASSGQLNTEAFFGQGTRLTVV.

The chain joins TRBV10-3 to TRBJ1-5; 7 bases are shared with TRBD1. The CDR3 contains 15 residues. The J segment lost 6 bases and the V segment lost 3 bases, leaving 8 bases of the junction unmatched. Germline V gene sequence: CDR1 ENHRY, CDR2 SYGVKD. CDR3: CAISDRQTGPQPQHF. CDR3 DNA sequence: TGTGCCATCAGTGACAGACAGACAGGGCCTCAGCCCCAGCATTTT.

The chain employs TRBV3-1 (or the pseudogene TRBV3-2) and TRBJ1-2, with TRBD1 matching 8 bases. The V gene end was trimmed by 6 bases and the J gene end by 2 bases; junction bases not matched to a gene: 5. Germline V gives CDR1 LGHDT, CDR2 YNNKEL (reference sequence). The CDR3 sequence is 14 residues long. CDR3 in amino acids: CASRDRAGNYGYTF. Written as DNA, the CDR3 is TGTGCCAGCAGGGACAGGGCTGGAAACTATGGCTACACCTTC.

The V and J genes are TRBV7-7 and TRBJ2-7; 9 bases are a match to TRBD2. The CDR3 has 18 amino acids. Germline V lookup: CDR1 SSHAT, CDR2 FNYEAQ (reference sequence). Trimming cost V 4 bases and J 2 bases; bases outside gene matches: 15. In nucleotides, the CDR3 is TGTGCCAGCAGCTCCTGTCGGGTCTGGGCTAGCGGGACCTACGAGCAGTACTTC. Amino acid sequence: CASSSCRVWASGTYEQYF.

The V and J genes are TRBV4-3 and TRBJ1-1; D ambiguous. From germline, CDR1 is LGHNA and CDR2 YSLEER. The CDR3 loop spans 15 amino acids. Trimming cost V 0 bases and J 1 base, with 9 bases left between them. The CDR3 coding sequence is TGCGCCAGCAGCCAAGATGGGCAGGAGAACACTGAAGCTTTCTTT. Its translation is CASSQDGQENTEAFF.

The table lists this clone with a count of one. The chain links TRBV7-2 to TRBJ1-5; D gene uncertain. Trimming took off 5 bases at V and 0 bases at J, with 5 bases between the two ends. Germline-derived CDR1 and CDR2 are SGHTA and FQGNSA. This CDR3 is 13 amino acids long. CDR3 loop: CASSPSSNQPQHF. The CDR3 region has the DNA TGTGCCAGCAGCCCCAGTAGCAATCAGCCCCAGCATTTT.